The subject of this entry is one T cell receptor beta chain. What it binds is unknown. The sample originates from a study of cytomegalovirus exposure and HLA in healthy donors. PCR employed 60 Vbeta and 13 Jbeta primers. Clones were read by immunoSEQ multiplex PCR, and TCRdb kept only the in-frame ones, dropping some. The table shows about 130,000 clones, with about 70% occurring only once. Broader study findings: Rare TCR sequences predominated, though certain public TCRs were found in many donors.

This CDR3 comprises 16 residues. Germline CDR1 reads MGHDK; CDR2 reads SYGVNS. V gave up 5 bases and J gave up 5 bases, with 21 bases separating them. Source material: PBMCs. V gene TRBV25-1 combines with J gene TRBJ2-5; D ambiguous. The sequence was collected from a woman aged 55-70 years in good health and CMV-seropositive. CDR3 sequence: CASSTEWYSTKETQYF. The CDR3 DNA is TGTGCCAGCAGTACCGAATGGTACAGCACCAAGGAGACCCAGTACTTC.